These 6 T cell receptor beta chains share one sample of origin, sequenced in a study of blood T cell repertoires in COVID-19. Only in-frame clones appear in the TCRdb table, and some are missing; sequencing was by immunoSEQ multiplex PCR. The sample yields just under 55,000 clones, under 85% seen once. Sequencing was performed on peripheral blood. Every receptor here comes from a woman aged 60-75 years with acute or convalescent COVID-19.

The rearrangement uses TRBV11-2 and TRBJ1-5, with a tentative D call TRBD1 (5 bases). The CDR3 loop spans 14 amino acids. Trimming shortened V by 5 bases and J by 3 bases, and 11 bases separated the two germline ends. Germline CDR1 and CDR2: SGHAT and FQNNGV. CDR3 bases: TGTGCCAGCAGCCCAGAGACAGTCAATCAGCCCCAGCATTTT. Translating gives CASSPETVNQPQHF. The whole variable domain, remainder taken from reference TRBV11-2 and TRBJ1-5, is EAGVAQSPRYKIIEKRQSVAFWCNPISGHATLYWYQQILGQGPKLLIQFQNNGVVDDSQLPKDRFSAERLKGVDSTLKIQPAKLEDSAVYLCASSPETVNQPQHFGDGTRLSIL.

This chain uses TRBV24-1 with TRBJ1-1; TRBD1 matches 9 bases. The germline V gene has CDR1 KGHDR and CDR2 SFDVKD. V lost 6 bases to trimming and J lost 0 bases; unmatched junction nucleotides: 7. The CDR3 is made up of 16 amino acids. The CDR3 sequence is CATSPSGQGLNTEAFF. The CDR3 region has the DNA TGTGCCACCAGTCCCTCGGGACAGGGACTGAACACTGAAGCTTTCTTT.

The chain employs TRBV30 and TRBJ2-1; D not certain. Looked up from germline, CDR1 is GTSNPN and CDR2 is SVGIG (reference sequence). The CDR3 has 11 amino acids. V was pared by 2 bases and J by 7 bases, with 6 bases between. Written as DNA, the CDR3 is TGTGCCTGGAGTCGAGTAAATGAGCAGTTCTTC. Translation: CAWSRVNEQFF.

The chain couples TRBV10-3 to TRBJ1-1, with 7 positions matching TRBD1. This CDR3 is built from 15 residues. V was clipped by 7 bases and J by 5 bases; unmatched bases: 13. Per the germline V gene, CDR1 is ENHRY and CDR2 is SYGVKD. This CDR3 is CAIKGAGGGETEAFF. The CDR3 DNA reads TGTGCCATCAAGGGGGCAGGGGGAGGAGAGACTGAAGCTTTCTTT.

The chain carries TRBV5-5 and TRBJ1-2; 7 bases are a match to TRBD1. Germline V gene sequence: CDR1 SGHKS, CDR2 YYEKEE (reference sequence). The CDR3 contains 15 residues. The trim removed 0 bases at V and 4 bases at J, leaving 6 bases unmatched. This CDR3 reads CASSLAEGTAYGYTF. The CDR3 nucleotides read TGTGCCAGCAGCTTGGCCGAGGGGACAGCCTATGGCTACACCTTC.

This chain links TRBV3-1 (or the pseudogene TRBV3-2) with TRBJ1-3; 9 nucleotides align to TRBD1. The CDR3 totals 16 residues. The germline V gene has CDR1 LGHDT and CDR2 YNNKEL (reference sequence). Unmatched junction bases numbered 8, after V lost 4 bases and J lost 4 bases. The DNA of the CDR3 is TGTGCCAGCAGCCGAATACAGGGGGCATCGGGAAACACCATATATTTT. Encoded protein: CASSRIQGASGNTIYF.